The source of this T cell receptor beta chain is a study of shared clonotypes between healthy human individuals. The CDR3 loop spans 13 amino acids. V was pared by 4 bases and J by 7 bases, with 4 bases of the junction left unmatched. Germline CDR1 MNHNS, CDR2 SASEGT. This clone showed up just a few times. Here immunoSEQ multiplex PCR was the method, and the copy in TCRdb shows in-frame clones only, minus some. The sample comprises about 2.4 million clones, 90% to 95% of which are singletons, and about 0.38% rests with the top ten. The receptor was derived from a man in his late teens or twenties in good health. Some clones in this sample may be carry-over from other donors' samples. The sequenced sample consisted of naive CD4+ T cells from PBMCs. Stated subset: CD45RA+ positively selected. The gene calls are TRBV6-1 and TRBJ1-2, with 9 bases identical to TRBD1. The CDR3 loop is CASSVDRGSGYTF. CDR3 in DNA: TGTGCCAGCAGTGTGGACAGGGGCTCTGGCTACACCTTC.